The clone carrying this T cell receptor (beta chain) appeared a single time. Its antigen remains unknown. Primers included in the PCR were 60 Vbeta and 13 Jbeta primers. The protocol was immunoSEQ multiplex PCR, while the TCRdb copy is restricted to in-frame clones and leaves out a portion. The sample holds some 200,000 clones, more than 75% seen once. Donors were ostensibly healthy at sampling, although undocumented immune exposures were probable. The sample originates from a study of cytomegalovirus exposure and HLA in healthy donors. V gave up 5 bases and J gave up 6 bases, with 19 bases separating them. The CDR3 has 15 amino acids. CDR1 and CDR2 (germline): MDHEN, SYDVKM. Study-level points and caveats: In a later analysis, HLA-associated beta chains showed higher expansion and lower generation probabilities than comparable chains. Sequencing likely produced, as an artifact, a cluster of highly shared sequence variants. Researchers reported in a later analysis that common viral pathogens appeared linked to several top clusters.

The rearrangement links TRBV28 to TRBJ1-1, with no clear D. Sequencing was done on a sample of PBMCs. The TCR was taken from a male donor in good health and CMV-seropositive. CDR3 sequence: CASSKLGRAYSEAFF. The CDR3 nucleotides are TGTGCCAGCAGTAAGCTTGGGAGGGCGTACTCTGAAGCTTTCTTT.